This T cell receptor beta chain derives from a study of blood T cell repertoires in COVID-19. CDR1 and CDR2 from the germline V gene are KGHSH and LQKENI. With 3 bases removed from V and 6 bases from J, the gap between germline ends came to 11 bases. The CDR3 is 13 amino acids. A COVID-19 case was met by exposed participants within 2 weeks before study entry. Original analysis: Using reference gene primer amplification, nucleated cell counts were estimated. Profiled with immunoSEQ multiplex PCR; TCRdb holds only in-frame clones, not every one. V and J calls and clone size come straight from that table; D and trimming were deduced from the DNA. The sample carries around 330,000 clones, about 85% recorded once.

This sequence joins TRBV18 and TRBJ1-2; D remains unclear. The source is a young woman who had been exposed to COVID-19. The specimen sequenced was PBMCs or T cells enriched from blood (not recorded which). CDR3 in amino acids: CASSPSDDNGYTF. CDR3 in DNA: TGTGCCAGCTCACCTTCGGATGACAATGGCTACACCTTC.